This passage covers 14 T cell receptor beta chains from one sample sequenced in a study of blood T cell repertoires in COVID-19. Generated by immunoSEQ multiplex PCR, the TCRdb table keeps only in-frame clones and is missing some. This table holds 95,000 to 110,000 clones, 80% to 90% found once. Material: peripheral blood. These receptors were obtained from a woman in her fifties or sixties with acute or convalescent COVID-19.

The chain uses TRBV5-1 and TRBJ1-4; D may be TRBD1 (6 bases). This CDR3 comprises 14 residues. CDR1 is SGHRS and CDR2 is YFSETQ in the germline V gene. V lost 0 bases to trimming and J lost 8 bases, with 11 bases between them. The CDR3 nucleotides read TGCGCCAGCAGCTTGGCCGCAGGGGACGAAAAACTGTTTTTT. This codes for CASSLAAGDEKLFF.

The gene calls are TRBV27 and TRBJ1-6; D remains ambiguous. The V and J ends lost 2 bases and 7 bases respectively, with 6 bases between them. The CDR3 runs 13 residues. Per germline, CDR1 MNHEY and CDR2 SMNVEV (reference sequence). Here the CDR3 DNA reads TGTGCCAGCAGTTTAGTCGGGAATTCACCCCTCCACTTT. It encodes CASSLVGNSPLHF.

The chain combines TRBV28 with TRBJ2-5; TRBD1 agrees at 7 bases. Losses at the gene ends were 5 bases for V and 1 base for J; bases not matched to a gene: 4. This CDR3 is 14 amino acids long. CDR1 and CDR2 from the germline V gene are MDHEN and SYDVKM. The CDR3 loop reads CASSRPGGQETQYF. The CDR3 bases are TGTGCCAGCAGTCGACCAGGGGGCCAAGAGACCCAGTACTTC. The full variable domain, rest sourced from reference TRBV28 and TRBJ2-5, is DVKVTQSSRYLVKRTGEKVFLECVQDMDHENMFWYRQDPGLGLRLIYFSYDVKMKEKGDIPEGYSVSREKKERFSLILESASTNQTSMYLCASSRPGGQETQYFGPGTRLLVL.

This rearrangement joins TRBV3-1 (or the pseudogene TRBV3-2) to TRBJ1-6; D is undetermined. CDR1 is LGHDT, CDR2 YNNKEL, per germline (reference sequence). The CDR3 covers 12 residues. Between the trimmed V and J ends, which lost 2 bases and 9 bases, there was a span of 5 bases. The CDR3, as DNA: TGTGCCAGCAGCCAAACGGGTTCACCCCTCCACTTT. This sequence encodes CASSQTGSPLHF.

The CDR3 nucleotides are TGTGCCAGCAGCGTAGATACAGGCACTGAAGCTTTCTTT. Protein: CASSVDTGTEAFF. The chain couples TRBV9 to TRBJ1-1; D may be TRBD1 (5 bases). The V gene's germline CDR1 is SGDLS and CDR2 YYNGEE. This CDR3 has 13 residues. Trimming removed 0 bases at V and 4 bases at J, with 7 bases between.

In DNA form, the CDR3 reads TGTGCCAGCAGCGGGGGTTCCGAAAAACTGTTTTTT. This encodes CASSGGSEKLFF. The chain combines TRBV12-3 or TRBV12-4 with TRBJ1-4; D may be TRBD1 (5 bases). Trimming shortened V by 6 bases and J by 8 bases, and 10 bases separated the two germline ends. The length of the CDR3 is 12 residues.

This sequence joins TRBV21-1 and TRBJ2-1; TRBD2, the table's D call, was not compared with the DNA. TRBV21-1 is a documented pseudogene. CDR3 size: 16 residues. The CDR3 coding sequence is TGTGCCAGCAGCGGCCACTCGCGGGAGTCCTACAATGAGCAGTTCTTC. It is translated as CASSGHSRESYNEQFF.

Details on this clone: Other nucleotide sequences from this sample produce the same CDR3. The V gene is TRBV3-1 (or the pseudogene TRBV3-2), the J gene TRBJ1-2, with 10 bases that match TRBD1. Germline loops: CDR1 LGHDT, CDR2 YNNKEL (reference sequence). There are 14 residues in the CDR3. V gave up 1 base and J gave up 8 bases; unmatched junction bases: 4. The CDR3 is CASSQGQGANGYTF. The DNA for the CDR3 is TGTGCCAGCAGCCAAGGACAGGGGGCAAACGGCTACACCTTC.

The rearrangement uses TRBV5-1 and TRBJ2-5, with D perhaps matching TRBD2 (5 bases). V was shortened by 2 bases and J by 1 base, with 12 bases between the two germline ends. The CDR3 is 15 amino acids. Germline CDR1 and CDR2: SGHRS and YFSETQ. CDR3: CASSFSGERQETQYF. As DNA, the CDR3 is TGCGCCAGCAGCTTTAGTGGGGAGCGCCAAGAGACCCAGTACTTC.

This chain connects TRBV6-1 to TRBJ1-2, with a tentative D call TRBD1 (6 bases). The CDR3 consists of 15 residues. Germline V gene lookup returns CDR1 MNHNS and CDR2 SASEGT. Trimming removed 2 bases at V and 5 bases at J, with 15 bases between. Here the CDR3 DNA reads TGTGCCAGCAGTGAACAGGGGACGTTTTCGTATGGCTACACCTTC. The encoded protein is CASSEQGTFSYGYTF.

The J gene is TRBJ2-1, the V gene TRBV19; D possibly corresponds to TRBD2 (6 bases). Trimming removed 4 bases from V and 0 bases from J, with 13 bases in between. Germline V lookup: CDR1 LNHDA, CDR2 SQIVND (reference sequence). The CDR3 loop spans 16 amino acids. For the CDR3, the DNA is TGTGCCAGTAGTACCCTGGCGGGAAGCTCCTACAATGAGCAGTTCTTC. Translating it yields CASSTLAGSSYNEQFF.

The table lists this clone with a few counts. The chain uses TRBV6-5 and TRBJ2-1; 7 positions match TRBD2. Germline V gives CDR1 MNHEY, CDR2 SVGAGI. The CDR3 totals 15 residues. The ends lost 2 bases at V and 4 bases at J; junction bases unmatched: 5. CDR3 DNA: TGTGCCAGCAGTTACGGGGGAGGGCCTTACAATGAGCAGTTCTTC. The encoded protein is CASSYGGGPYNEQFF.

This chain's CDR3 is CAWSVGQQGQPQHF. DNA of the CDR3: TGTGCCTGGAGTGTGGGACAGCAAGGTCAGCCCCAGCATTTT. The chain uses TRBV30 and TRBJ1-5, with 7 bases aligning to TRBD1. The CDR3 loop spans 14 amino acids. Trimming cost V 0 bases and J 6 bases; bases outside gene matches: 5. CDR1 and CDR2 (germline): GTSNPN, SVGIG (reference sequence).

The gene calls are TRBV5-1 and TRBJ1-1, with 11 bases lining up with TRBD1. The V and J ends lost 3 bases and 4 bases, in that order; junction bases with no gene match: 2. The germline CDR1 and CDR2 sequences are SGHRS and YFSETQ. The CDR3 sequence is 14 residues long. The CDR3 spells CASSWGQGGTEAFF. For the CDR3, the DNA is TGCGCCAGCAGCTGGGGACAGGGGGGCACTGAAGCTTTCTTT.